This T cell receptor beta chain was sequenced during a study of regulatory T cells in long-lasting Graves disease (dated by TCRdb to about 2021). Broadly, across the study: Newly diagnosed Graves' disease patients had taken antithyroid drugs for less than 3 months. The study took place in China and was registered as a clinical trial. This study used TCR sequencing and RNA sequencing of peripheral blood to compare persistent Graves' disease patients against newly diagnosed Graves' disease patients. A total of around 35 samples underwent TCR sequencing, from some 13 patients with persistent Graves' disease and 20 or so patients with newly diagnosed Graves' disease. Paper-wide results and their limitations: The small sample size was acknowledged by the authors as a limitation that may reduce accuracy. More public clonotypes were shared among persistent patients (under 3,000) than among newly diagnosed patients (roughly 1,000). TRBV28, TRBJ1-2 and TRBJ2-5 were preferentially used in persistent disease, while TRBV20-1 and TRBJ2-1 were favored in newly diagnosed disease. Lower TCR Shannon entropy and fewer highly expanded clones were observed in persistent Graves' disease patients than in newly diagnosed patients, which suggested clonal expansion. Only the TCR beta chain was sequenced and analyzed. Because the primary lesion, thyroid tissue, could not be accessed, the study looked at peripheral blood alone.

V is pruned by 7 bases and J by 1 base, leaving 17 bases of the junction without a gene match. The CDR3 numbers 19 residues from cysteine through phenylalanine. Of all the DNA, just the CDR3 is kept, 57 bases in frame from base 1. CDR1 and CDR2 are read off the germline V gene as MNHNS and SASEGT. This clonotype appeared many times. There is no known antigen for this receptor. Base qualities are not at hand, and no much larger clone is one base apart. Libraries were built with multiplex PCR. Sequenced on an Illumina HiSeq 4000. To build TCR beta libraries, CDR3 regions were amplified by Arm-PCR using iRepertoire HTBI primers. Gel purification was performed on PCR products prior to sequencing. The paper's data handling went like this. Gene usage analysis of CDR3 amino acid clonotypes used the roughly 62 TRBV and about 13 TRBJ segments found across samples. COPE and FqMerger were used to merge the filtered high-quality paired reads into contigs. BLAST was used to align contigs to the IMGT TRBV, TRBD and TRBJ reference genes, and CDR3 was defined following IMGT. Any clonotype with a frequency above 0.1% was classified as a highly expanded clone. Repertoire diversity was measured by Shannon entropy, and V-J evenness by the Gini coefficient. A clonotype found in more than one individual was treated as public. The public reads were run again by TCRdb, first through fastp at Q25 and then through MiXCR, and only productive beta chains were kept. Identical CDR3 proteins give one entry, which carries the most common genes and DNA. The V and J calls follow TCRdb's processing rather than the paper's. The sample yields over 300,000 distinct CDR3 sequences; about a sixth were counted once. Around a fifth of the sample comes from the top ten.

The time point label here, explained by the study, means: newly diagnosed GD, antithyroid drugs for less than 3 months. For both TCR sequencing and RNA sequencing, RNA was extracted from PBMCs in TRIzol. Graves' disease was diagnosed according to American Thyroid Association guidelines. Recruitment of patients was carried out at an endocrinology department in Xi'an, China. Each patient gave roughly 8.4 milliliters of peripheral blood, collected in an EDTA anticoagulant tube. PBMCs were isolated by Ficoll Paque Plus density gradient separation without further T cell sorting. An Agilent 2100 Bioanalyzer and agarose gel were used to check RNA quality, and a NanoDrop 2000 was used to measure RNA concentration.

This sample comprised peripheral blood mononuclear cells (PBMCs), obtained at new diagnosis, from a patient treated with antithyroid drugs. This chain joins TRBV6-1 to TRBJ2-1, and TRBD1 aligns with 9 junction nucleotides. The sequence was collected from a female donor with Graves disease. DNA sequence: TGTGCCAGCATTAAAAAAAACAGGGGGCTAGTGGAGTCCTACAATGAGCAGTTCTTC. Its product reads: CASIKKNRGLVESYNEQFF.